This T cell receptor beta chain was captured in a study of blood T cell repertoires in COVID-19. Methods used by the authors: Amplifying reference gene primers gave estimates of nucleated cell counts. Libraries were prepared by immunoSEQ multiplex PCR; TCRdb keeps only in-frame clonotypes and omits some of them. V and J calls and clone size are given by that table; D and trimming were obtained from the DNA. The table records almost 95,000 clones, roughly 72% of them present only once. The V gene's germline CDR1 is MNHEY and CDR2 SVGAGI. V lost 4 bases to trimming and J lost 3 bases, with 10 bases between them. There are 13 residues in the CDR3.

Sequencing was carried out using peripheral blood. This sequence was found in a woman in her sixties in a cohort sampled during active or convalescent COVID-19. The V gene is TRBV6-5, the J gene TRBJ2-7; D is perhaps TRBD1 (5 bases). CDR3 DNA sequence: TGTGCCAGCAGTTCCCTAACAGGCTACGAGCAGTACTTC. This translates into CASSSLTGYEQYF.